What follows are 27 T cell receptor beta chains derived from one specimen sequenced in a study of radiotherapy plus CTLA-4 blockade in lung cancer. Here immunoSEQ multiplex PCR was the method, and the copy in TCRdb shows in-frame clones only, minus some. Among about 77,000 clones listed, over 65% were seen once. Sequencing used peripheral blood, obtained from a patient treated with radiotherapy plus ipilimumab. All receptors come from a human donor with non-small cell lung cancer whose response to radiotherapy plus ipilimumab could not be evaluated.

In its sample, this clone was seen a few times. The chain is built from TRBV6-5 and TRBJ2-1; D ambiguous. Per the germline V gene, CDR1 is MNHEY and CDR2 is SVGAGI. Trimming stripped 0 bases from V and 4 bases from J, with 7 bases between. CDR3 length: 14 residues. The CDR3 spells CASSYSGRYNEQFF. The DNA of the CDR3 is TGTGCCAGCAGTTACTCGGGCAGATACAATGAGCAGTTCTTC.

The chain joins TRBV5-1 to TRBJ1-1; possible D gene TRBD1, 6 bases. The CDR3 runs 15 residues. CDR1 and CDR2 from the germline V gene are SGHRS and YFSETQ. The ends were cut back, 4 bases at V and 4 bases at J, with 17 bases in the middle. For the CDR3, the DNA is TGCGCCAGCAGCAGAAAGGGGGAGATAGGCACTGAAGCTTTCTTT. It encodes CASSRKGEIGTEAFF.

This chain joins TRBV7-7 and TRBJ2-1; perhaps TRBD2 as D (6 bases). V was pared by 2 bases and J by 8 bases, with 13 bases between. Germline values: CDR1 SSHAT, CDR2 FNYEAQ (reference sequence). This CDR3 has 14 residues. The CDR3 region is CASSLRGAEDEQFF. As DNA, the CDR3 is TGTGCCAGCAGCTTACGCGGGGCGGAGGATGAGCAGTTCTTC.

The chain is built from TRBV12-5 and TRBJ1-2; D perhaps matches TRBD1 (6 bases). The V gene lost 0 bases and the J gene lost 12 bases, with 20 bases spanning the gap. From germline, CDR1 is LGHNT and CDR2 FRNRAP. The CDR3 runs 15 residues. The chain's CDR3 is CASGLVEGGLVKHTF. The DNA of the CDR3 is TGTGCTAGTGGTTTGGTAGAGGGGGGGCTGGTTAAACACACCTTC.

The genes are TRBV10-3 and TRBJ2-7; weak D call: TRBD2 (6 bases). V gave up 0 bases and J gave up 0 bases, with 12 bases separating them. The germline gives CDR1 ENHRY, CDR2 SYGVKD. The CDR3 contains 16 residues. CDR3 sequence reads: CAISESGLTSSYEQYF. CDR3 sequence (DNA): TGTGCCATCAGTGAGTCGGGACTCACCAGCTCCTACGAGCAGTACTTC.

The chain recombines TRBV6-6 with TRBJ2-3; perhaps TRBD2 as D (6 bases). The CDR3 spans 14 residues. Germline loops: CDR1 MNHNY, CDR2 SVGAGI (reference sequence). V lost 6 bases to trimming and J lost 2 bases, with 12 bases between them. The CDR3 here is CASRSGLATDTQYF. The CDR3 region has the DNA TGTGCCAGCAGGTCGGGACTGGCCACAGATACGCAGTATTTT.

The rearrangement links TRBV27 to TRBJ2-1; 10 bases agree with TRBD2. Germline CDR1 reads MNHEY; CDR2 reads SMNVEV (reference sequence). The CDR3 has 15 amino acids. V trimming: 3 bases; J trimming: 1 base; junction bases outside the gene matches: 0. CDR3 nucleotides: TGTGCCAGCAGTTTGGGACTAGCGTCCTACAATGAGCAGTTCTTC. Translating it yields CASSLGLASYNEQFF.

This clone has only a few counts. The CDR3 loop is CASSLPAGNQPQHF. The DNA for the CDR3 is TGTGCCAGCAGCTTGCCGGCAGGGAATCAGCCCCAGCATTTT. The chain joins TRBV5-8 to TRBJ1-5, with TRBD1 as a possible D gene (5 bases). The CDR3 spans 14 residues. V was pared by 1 base and J by 4 bases, with 9 bases between. The germline CDR1 and CDR2 sequences are SGHTS and YDEGEE.

The genes are TRBV28 and TRBJ1-2; TRBD1 matches 10 bases. The ends lost 6 bases at V and 3 bases at J; junction bases unmatched: 10. Per the germline V gene, CDR1 is MDHEN and CDR2 is SYDVKM. This CDR3 contains 16 residues. As DNA, the CDR3 is TGTGCCAGCAGCCTGACAGGGGGCGCTAAGGACTATGGCTACACCTTC. Encoded protein: CASSLTGGAKDYGYTF.

The chain combines TRBV6-1 with TRBJ1-2, with D hard to call. The V end lost 11 bases, the J end lost 3 bases, and 10 bases lay between the germline ends. There are 11 residues in the CDR3. The germline gives CDR1 MNHNS, CDR2 SASEGT. CDR3 sequence: CAALTDYGYTF. The CDR3 DNA follows: TGTGCCGCCCTGACTGACTATGGCTACACCTTC.

V usage is TRBV6-6 and J usage is TRBJ1-1; unclear D gene. The V gene lost 8 bases and the J gene lost 1 base, with 8 bases spanning the gap. The CDR3 loop spans 12 amino acids. Germline CDR1 and CDR2: MNHNY and SVGAGI (reference sequence). The CDR3 loop is CASARGNTEAFF. DNA of the CDR3: TGTGCCAGCGCCCGGGGGAACACTGAAGCTTTCTTT.

V usage is TRBV9 and J usage is TRBJ2-1, with 12 bases aligning to TRBD2. The CDR3 contains 14 residues. V lost 5 bases and J lost 10; bases outside the gene matches: 7. Germline V CDR1 and CDR2: SGDLS, YYNGEE. The chain's CDR3 is CASRPSGGAGEQFF. In DNA form, the CDR3 reads TGTGCCAGCAGACCTAGCGGGGGGGCCGGAGAGCAGTTCTTC.

This sequence joins TRBV10-3 and TRBJ1-2; D is unclear. This CDR3 comprises 12 residues. V was trimmed by 9 bases and J by 2 bases, leaving 10 bases between them. The germline CDR1 and CDR2 sequences are ENHRY and SYGVKD. The CDR3 spells CAIAGVNYGYTF. Written as DNA, the CDR3 is TGTGCCATTGCGGGAGTAAACTATGGCTACACCTTC.

This clone was counted only a few times. The V gene is TRBV7-9, the J gene TRBJ1-2; 8 bases line up with TRBD1. V shed 5 bases and J 3 bases; nucleotides not matched to a gene: 2. Germline CDR1 reads SEHNR; CDR2 reads FQNEAQ (reference sequence). CDR3 size: 13 residues. CDR3 loop: CASSRGQDYGYTF. CDR3 coding DNA: TGTGCCAGCAGCCGGGGACAGGACTATGGCTACACCTTC.

Comments on this clone: A junction end diverges from the germline sequence, so it may reflect a read error. The chain couples TRBV6-1 to TRBJ2-7; no clear D. CDR3 length: 10 residues. The germline gives CDR1 MNHNS, CDR2 SASEGT. CDR3 bases: TGTGCCAGCAGGTACTACCAGCAGTACTTC. This sequence encodes CASRYYQQYF.

The chain recombines TRBV6-4 with TRBJ2-2; possible D gene TRBD1, 5 bases. The CDR3 spans 13 residues. The germline V and J ends were trimmed by 4 bases and 4 bases, with 7 bases remaining between them. Germline CDR1 reads MRHNA; CDR2 reads SNTAGT. CDR3 in amino acids: CASSARVTGELFF. The DNA for the CDR3 is TGTGCCAGCAGTGCCAGGGTCACCGGGGAGCTGTTTTTT.

A word on this clone: At one end, the junction sequence differs from germline, possibly due to a read error. The J gene is TRBJ2-2, the V gene TRBV5-1; D perhaps matches TRBD2 (5 bases). Germline V gives CDR1 SGHRS, CDR2 YFSETQ. The CDR3 contains 13 residues. In nucleotides, the CDR3 is TGCGCCAGCACTCAGAGGAACACCGGGGAGCCGTTTTTT. Protein sequence: CASTQRNTGEPFF.

The chain couples TRBV7-8 to TRBJ2-5; a possible D gene is TRBD2 (5 bases). V lost 3 bases and J 2 bases, leaving 19 bases between the germline ends. The V gene's germline CDR1 is SGHVS and CDR2 FQNEAQ. This CDR3 comprises 17 residues. CDR3 amino acids: CASSLLPGSDRQETQYF. The CDR3, as DNA: TGTGCCAGCAGCTTGTTGCCGGGTAGCGACCGTCAAGAGACCCAGTACTTC.

This clone was seen only a few times. The sample carries other DNA sequences with the same CDR3. The gene calls are TRBV19 and TRBJ1-5; 7 bases align to TRBD1. There are 16 residues in the CDR3. Trimming removed 3 bases from V and 0 bases from J; junction bases left unmatched: 5. Germline V CDR1 and CDR2: LNHDA, SQIVND (reference sequence). The chain's CDR3 is CASSIPGTVSNQPQHF. Here the CDR3 DNA reads TGTGCCAGTAGTATCCCGGGGACAGTTAGCAATCAGCCCCAGCATTTT.

In its sample, this clone was seen a few times. Being one base from a much bigger clone, this may be a read error. J is TRBJ1-1 and V is TRBV4-2; 7 nucleotides align to TRBD1. Losses at the gene ends were 4 bases for V and 2 bases for J; bases not matched to a gene: 13. The V gene's germline CDR1 is LGHNA and CDR2 YNFKEQ. The CDR3 covers 17 residues. The CDR3 DNA reads as TGTGCCAGCAGCCCGAAGGTGCGACAGGGAGGTAACACTGAAGCTTTCTTT. Translating it yields CASSPKVRQGGNTEAFF.

This clone was found once. The V gene is TRBV9, the J gene TRBJ1-2, with 8 bases that match TRBD1. V lost 3 bases, J lost 5 bases, and 6 bases stayed unmatched. Looked up from germline, CDR1 is SGDLS and CDR2 is YYNGEE. CDR3 length: 14 amino acids. The CDR3 sequence: CASSASWTGYGYTF. CDR3 in DNA: TGTGCCAGCAGCGCTTCTTGGACAGGGTATGGCTACACCTTC.

The chain combines TRBV2 with TRBJ2-1, with no clear D. V gave up 6 bases and J gave up 6 bases, with 15 bases separating them. The V gene's germline CDR1 is SNHLY and CDR2 FYNNEI. The CDR3 runs to 14 residues. CDR3 loop: CASSPLRSGNEQFF. CDR3 DNA sequence: TGTGCCAGCAGCCCCCTGAGATCGGGCAATGAGCAGTTCTTC.

The J gene is TRBJ1-1, the V gene TRBV7-3; D is unclear. V was cut by 4 bases and J by 4 bases, with 19 bases left in between. The CDR3 has 16 amino acids. CDR1 and CDR2 from the germline V gene are SGHTA and FQGTGA. The CDR3 loop is CASSSRPPGSGTEAFF. The CDR3 coding sequence is TGTGCCAGCAGCTCCCGCCCTCCCGGTAGCGGCACTGAAGCTTTCTTT. Drawing the rest from reference TRBV7-3 and TRBJ1-1, the complete variable domain is GAGVSQTPSNKVTEKGKYVELRCDPISGHTALYWYRQSLGQGPEFLIYFQGTGAADDSGLPNDRFFAVRPEGSVSTLKIQRTERGDSAVYLCASSSRPPGSGTEAFFGQGTRLTVV.

The rearrangement joins TRBV9 to TRBJ2-7, with TRBD2 identical over 9 bases. Germline V gene data show CDR1 as SGDLS and CDR2 as YYNGEE. Trimming cost V 3 bases and J 2 bases; bases outside gene matches: 9. CDR3 length equals 16 residues. Written as DNA, the CDR3 is TGTGCCAGCAGCGCCCGGAGGACTAGCGATACCTACGAGCAGTACTTC. Its protein product is CASSARRTSDTYEQYF.

The sample holds a few counts of this clone. The V call is TRBV18, the J call TRBJ1-3; the match to TRBD1 covers 8 bases. The junction had 10 bases not matched to a gene; V was cut back by 6 bases and J by 0 bases. This CDR3 region has 17 residues. The germline V gene encodes CDR1 KGHSH and CDR2 LQKENI. CDR3 region: CASSGTGPSDSGNTIYF. The CDR3 region has the DNA TGTGCCAGCTCGGGGACAGGTCCGTCAGACTCTGGAAACACCATATATTTT.

The genes are TRBV30 and TRBJ1-3; D is undetermined. There are 13 residues in the CDR3. Germline CDR1 reads GTSNPN; CDR2 reads SVGIG (reference sequence). Trimming took off 0 bases at V and 2 bases at J, with 5 bases between the two ends. In nucleotides, the CDR3 is TGTGCCTGGAGTGTCCAGGCTGGAAACACCATATATTTT. This translates into CAWSVQAGNTIYF.

The rearrangement uses TRBV28 and TRBJ2-1; no clear D. The CDR3 is 19 amino acids. Germline V gene lookup returns CDR1 MDHEN and CDR2 SYDVKM. Between the trimmed V and J ends, which lost 5 bases and 0 bases, there was a span of 23 bases. CDR3 region: CASSPLALISESSYNEQFF. CDR3 DNA sequence: TGTGCCAGCAGTCCCTTAGCACTTATCAGCGAAAGCTCCTACAATGAGCAGTTCTTC. Complete variable domain (other parts from reference TRBV28 and TRBJ2-1): DVKVTQSSRYLVKRTGEKVFLECVQDMDHENMFWYRQDPGLGLRLIYFSYDVKMKEKGDIPEGYSVSREKKERFSLILESASTNQTSMYLCASSPLALISESSYNEQFFGPGTRLTVL.